The 18 T cell receptor beta chains in this list originate from one sample, sequenced in a study of blood T cells in healthy people across ages. Primed by a sample-barcoded 5' primer and a J-beta primer mix, a second PCR proceeded for roughly 7 to 12 cycles. TCRdb independently ran MiXCR on the 5' RACE reads; one entry per CDR3 protein. The repertoire consists of about 670,000 distinct CDR3 sequences, with under 65% occurring once and the leading ten covering roughly 12%. Sequenced material: blood. Every receptor here comes from an elderly woman in good health.

The chain joins TRBV27 to TRBJ2-2; tentatively, D is TRBD2 (5 bases). Looked up from germline, CDR1 is MNHEY and CDR2 is SMNVEV (reference sequence). Trimming left V 6 bases short and J 0 bases short, with 14 bases between. This CDR3 is 16 amino acids long. For the CDR3, the DNA is TGTGCCAGCAGACCTACACAAGCGGCGAACACCGGGGAGCTGTTTTTT. Translating gives CASRPTQAANTGELFF.

The CDR3 nucleotides read TGTGCCAGCTCACCCGGGGACAGGGTTAGCGAGCAGTACTTC. Protein sequence: CASSPGDRVSEQYF. This sequence joins TRBV18 and TRBJ2-7; 9 bases are shared with TRBD1. The V gene end was trimmed by 3 bases and the J gene end by 6 bases; junction bases not matched to a gene: 6. This CDR3 has 14 amino acids. Germline V gene lookup returns CDR1 KGHSH and CDR2 LQKENI.

The chain couples TRBV29-1 to TRBJ2-3; a possible D gene is TRBD1 (6 bases). The CDR3 runs to 14 residues. The V end was cut by 5 bases, the J end by 2 bases, with 14 bases between. Germline assignment: CDR1 SQVTM and CDR2 ANQGSEA. CDR3 bases: TGCAGCGTTAAGGACAGAGACCCCACAGATACGCAGTATTTT. Amino acids: CSVKDRDPTDTQYF.

This clonotype was observed many times. The chain employs TRBV7-3 and TRBJ2-3; 10 bases align to TRBD1. Germline CDR1 SGHTA, CDR2 FQGTGA. The CDR3 length is 16 residues. V dropped 3 bases and J dropped 1; count of bases not matched to a gene: 4. Written as DNA, the CDR3 is TGTGCCAGCAGCTTTGACAGGGGGCGCGGCACAGATACGCAGTATTTT. This translates into CASSFDRGRGTDTQYF.

V and J are TRBV27 and TRBJ2-7; D may be TRBD2 (6 bases). CDR3 size: 16 residues. CDR1 is MNHEY, CDR2 SMNVEV, per germline (reference sequence). Trimming left V 1 base short and J 1 base short, with 14 bases between. The CDR3 DNA sequence: TGTGCCAGCAGTTTATGCGGCGGGATCTCATCCTACGAGCAGTACTTC. Translating it yields CASSLCGGISSYEQYF.

This clonotype came up many times. The chain recombines TRBV2 with TRBJ2-6; weak D call: TRBD1 (6 bases). Germline CDR1 reads SNHLY; CDR2 reads FYNNEI. With 2 bases removed from V and 2 bases from J, the gap between germline ends came to 13 bases. The CDR3 has 17 amino acids. The CDR3 DNA is TGTGCCAGCAGTGAACAGGACAGAGCCCCTGGGGCCAACGTCCTGACTTTC. Its translation is CASSEQDRAPGANVLTF.

The chain has TRBV3-1 and TRBJ2-1; weak D call: TRBD2 (7 bases). Germline lookup yields CDR1 LGHDT and CDR2 YNNKEL (reference sequence). V lost 4 bases and J lost 3, with 16 bases in between. The CDR3 contains 16 residues. CDR3 in amino acids: CASSPRGADLYNEQFF. The CDR3 DNA follows: TGTGCCAGCAGCCCCCGGGGGGCCGACCTCTACAATGAGCAGTTCTTC.

About this clonotype itself: One base away lies a much larger clone, so this may be a sequencing read error. V gene TRBV7-3 combines with J gene TRBJ2-4; D not resolved. There are 15 residues in the CDR3. V was trimmed by 3 bases and J by 2 bases, leaving 11 bases between them. Germline CDR1 reads SGHTA; CDR2 reads FQGTGA. The CDR3, as DNA: TGTGCCAGCAGCTTGGGGTGTAGCTCCAAAAACATTCAGTACTTC. Translating it yields CASSLGCSSKNIQYF.

This clonotype came up many times. CDR3 region: CSAGLAWDNEQFF. The CDR3 DNA follows: TGCAGCGCGGGACTAGCTTGGGACAATGAGCAGTTCTTC. The gene calls are TRBV29-1 and TRBJ2-1, with TRBD2 identical over 9 bases. Germline V CDR1 and CDR2: SQVTM, ANQGSEA. This CDR3 is built from 13 residues. J lost 5 bases, V lost 7 bases, and 6 bases had no gene match.

This clonotype was recorded a few times. V and J are TRBV28 and TRBJ2-4; TRBD2 agrees at 8 bases. The CDR3 has 16 residues. The V segment lost 6 bases and the J segment 3 bases; nucleotides outside the gene matches: 10. Germline CDR1 reads MDHEN; CDR2 reads SYDVKM. CDR3 sequence (DNA): TGTGCCAGCAGCCCAAGAGGGCGGGAGGTCAAAAACATTCAGTACTTC. It translates to CASSPRGREVKNIQYF. The full variable domain, its missing parts supplied by reference TRBV28 and TRBJ2-4, is DVKVTQSSRYLVKRTGEKVFLECVQDMDHENMFWYRQDPGLGLRLIYFSYDVKMKEKGDIPEGYSVSREKKERFSLILESASTNQTSMYLCASSPRGREVKNIQYFGAGTRLSVL.

The chain is built from TRBV12-3 or TRBV12-4 and TRBJ1-5; maybe TRBD1 (6 bases). The ends were cut back, 3 bases at V and 3 bases at J, with 15 bases in the middle. This CDR3 region has 16 residues. This CDR3 is CASSFRGGSSNQPQHF. Here the CDR3 DNA reads TGTGCCAGCAGTTTCAGGGGCGGCAGCTCCAATCAGCCCCAGCATTTT.

This chain uses TRBV11-2 with TRBJ2-3, with D perhaps matching TRBD1 (6 bases). Deletions cut 4 bases from V and 10 bases from J, with 15 bases between. This CDR3 has 13 residues. Germline CDR1 reads SGHAT; CDR2 reads FQNNGV. The CDR3 DNA sequence: TGTGCCAGCAGCTCCGATACAGGGTTGGCGCAGTATTTT. This codes for CASSSDTGLAQYF.

Notes on this clonotype: A read error may explain this, as a much larger clone is one base away. V is TRBV29-1 and J is TRBJ1-4; D is perhaps TRBD1 (5 bases). CDR1 is SQVTM and CDR2 is ANQGSEA in the germline V gene. The CDR3 is made up of 13 amino acids. The DNA of the CDR3 is TGCAGCGTTCTCCGGGGGACTAATAAAAAACTGTTTTTT. It specifies CSVLRGTNKKLFF.

This clonotype was detected many times. The V gene is TRBV7-2, the J gene TRBJ2-1; no definite D call. CDR3 length: 13 residues. Germline-derived CDR1 and CDR2 are SGHTA and FQGNSA. Trimming stripped 0 bases from V and 8 bases from J, with 8 bases between. CDR3 nucleotides: TGTGCCAGCAGCTTAGCAGAGGCCTATGAGCAGTTCTTC. This gives the protein CASSLAEAYEQFF.

This clonotype was observed at least ten times. The chain employs TRBV4-2 and TRBJ1-2; D is unresolved. The length of the CDR3 is 15 residues. Per germline, CDR1 LGHNA and CDR2 YNFKEQ. V was clipped by 1 base and J by 2 bases, with 11 bases between them. CDR3 bases: TGTGCCAGCAGCCAAGTCGGGGTCCTCAACTATGGCTACACCTTC. It specifies CASSQVGVLNYGYTF.

This clonotype came up many times. The gene calls are TRBV7-8 and TRBJ1-2; D is uncertain. The CDR3 is made up of 17 amino acids. Trimming cost V 2 bases and J 3 bases, with 19 bases left between them. CDR1 and CDR2 from the germline V gene are SGHVS and FQNEAQ. The DNA for the CDR3 is TGTGCCAGCAGCTTAACCCCCCCCATGGGCAGATACTATGGCTACACCTTC. Its translation is CASSLTPPMGRYYGYTF.

V and J are TRBV7-8 and TRBJ2-3; D unclear. The CDR3 length is 14 residues. In germline, CDR1 is SGHVS, CDR2 FQNEAQ. The V and J ends lost 4 bases and 4 bases respectively, with 12 bases between them. The CDR3 sequence is CASSSPGSADTQYF. The CDR3 region has the DNA TGTGCCAGCAGCTCCCCTGGCTCTGCAGATACGCAGTATTTT.

The chain carries TRBV4-2 and TRBJ2-7; the D is unclear. Trimming took off 0 bases at V and 4 bases at J, with 7 bases between the two ends. Germline CDR1 LGHNA, CDR2 YNFKEQ. CDR3 size: 13 residues. CDR3 in amino acids: CASSQELLYEQYF. The DNA for the CDR3 is TGTGCCAGCAGCCAAGAGTTGCTGTACGAGCAGTACTTC.